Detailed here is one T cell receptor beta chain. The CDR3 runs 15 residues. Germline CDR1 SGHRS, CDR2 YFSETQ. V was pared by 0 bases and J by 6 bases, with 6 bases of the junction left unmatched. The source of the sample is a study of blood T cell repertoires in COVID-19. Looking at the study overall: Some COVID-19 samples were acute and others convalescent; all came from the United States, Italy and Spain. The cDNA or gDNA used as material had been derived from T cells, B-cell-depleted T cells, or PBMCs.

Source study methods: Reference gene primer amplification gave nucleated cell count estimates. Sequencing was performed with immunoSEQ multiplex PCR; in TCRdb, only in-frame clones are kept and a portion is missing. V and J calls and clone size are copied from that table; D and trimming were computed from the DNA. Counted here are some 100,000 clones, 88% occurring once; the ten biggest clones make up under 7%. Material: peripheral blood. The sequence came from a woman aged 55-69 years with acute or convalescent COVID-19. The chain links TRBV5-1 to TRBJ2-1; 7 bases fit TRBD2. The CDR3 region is CASSLDGRSSNEQFF. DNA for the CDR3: TGCGCCAGCAGCTTGGACGGGAGGTCGTCCAATGAGCAGTTCTTC.